This TCR beta chain was identified during a study of shared clonotypes between healthy human individuals. Findings and caveats of the study: The authors sampled blood alone, and tissue repertoires likely differ.

In its sample, this clone was seen once. What it recognizes is unknown. In the authors' workflow: There were no quality scores in the junction-only immunoSEQ sequences, so filtering differed. This table comes from immunoSEQ multiplex PCR, and its TCRdb copy is limited to in-frame clones, with some not included. The V and J calls and clone size come from that table; D and trimming were worked out from the DNA. The sample gives around 430,000 clones, around 79% of which show up once; roughly 13% is in the top ten. The germline CDR1 and CDR2 sequences are SGHNT and YENEEA. Between the trimmed V and J ends, which lost 5 bases and 5 bases, there was a span of 15 bases. The CDR3 is made up of 15 amino acids.

The rearrangement links TRBV11-3 to TRBJ2-2; D not resolved. The sequenced sample consisted of PBMCs. The TCR sequence derives from a woman aged 35 to 49 in good health. Some clones in this sample may be carry-over from other donors' samples. CDR3 nucleotides: TGTGCCAGCAGCCCCCGAACCGGGTGGACCGGGGAGCTGTTTTTT. The encoded protein is CASSPRTGWTGELFF. Complete variable domain (other parts from reference TRBV11-3 and TRBJ2-2): EAGVVQSPRYKIIEKKQPVAFWCNPISGHNTLYWYLQNLGQGPELLIRYENEEAVDDSQLPKDRFSAERLKGVDSTLKIQPAELGDSAVYLCASSPRTGWTGELFFGEGSRLTVL.